Listed below are T cell receptor beta chains from one sample, sequenced in a study of blood T cell repertoires in COVID-19. TCRdb's table, derived via immunoSEQ multiplex PCR, lists solely in-frame clones and lacks some. The table shows about 63,000 clones, with 88% occurring only once. The sequencing input was peripheral blood. These receptors came from a human donor in a cohort sampled during active COVID-19. CDR3s include the opening cysteine and the closing phenylalanine or tryptophan. D genes are given only for firm matches. Clone sizes are given selectively: once, few, many, or a class where the clone is expanded.

cdr3_length | j_call | clone_size | v_call | d_call | cdr3_aa | cdr3_nt
16 | TRBJ2-3 | . | TRBV24-1 | . | CATSDSRRGRPDTQYF | TGTGCCACCAGTGATAGCAGGCGGGGGCGCCCAGATACGCAGTATTTT
15 | TRBJ1-1 | . | TRBV29-1 | . | CSVELGGGMVREAFF | TGCAGCGTTGAACTGGGGGGGGGTATGGTTCGGGAAGCTTTCTTT
14 | TRBJ1-1 | . | TRBV19 | . | CASSIDRGGAEAFF | TGTGCCAGTAGTATAGACCGAGGGGGAGCTGAAGCTTTCTTT
11 | TRBJ1-2 | . | TRBV28 | . | CASSAQYGYTF | TGTGCCAGCAGTGCTCAGTATGGCTACACCTTC
15 | TRBJ2-1 | . | TRBV2 | TRBD2 | CASSVRGVSYNEQFF | TGTGCCAGCAGTGTACGGGGGGTTTCCTACAATGAGCAGTTCTTC
16 | TRBJ1-2 | . | TRBV4-2 | TRBD1 | CASSPDRELANYGYTF | TGTGCCAGCAGCCCGGACAGGGAGTTAGCTAACTATGGCTACACCTTC
15 | TRBJ1-5 | . | TRBV6-5 | . | CASSRQGNSNQPQHF | TGTGCCAGCTCCCGGCAGGGGAACTCCAATCAGCCCCAGCATTTT
13 | TRBJ1-1 | . | TRBV9 | . | CASSVTPGTEAFF | TGTGCCAGCAGCGTAACCCCGGGGACTGAAGCTTTCTTT
16 | TRBJ1-3 | . | TRBV18 | . | CASSPYDRFSGNTIYF | TGTGCCAGCTCACCTTACGACAGGTTCTCTGGAAACACCATATATTTT
14 | TRBJ1-2 | . | TRBV5-1 | TRBD1 | CASKGGTAQTGYTF | TGCGCCAGCAAAGGTGGGACAGCACAAACGGGCTACACCTTC
14 | TRBJ2-2 | once | TRBV18 | . | CASSLQGLAGELFF | TGTGCCAGCTCACTCCAGGGGTTGGCCGGGGAGCTGTTTTTT
16 | TRBJ1-1 | . | TRBV19 | TRBD1 | CASSIGLDRTNTEAFF | TGTGCCAGTAGTATAGGGTTGGACAGGACGAACACTGAAGCTTTCTTT
16 | TRBJ2-2 | . | TRBV5-1 | TRBD1 | CASSLAPTGAAGELFF | TGCGCCAGCAGCTTGGCCCCGACAGGGGCGGCCGGGGAGCTGTTTTTT
15 | TRBJ2-7 | . | TRBV11-2 | TRBD1 | CASSLVGTGFHEQYF | TGTGCCAGCAGCTTAGTTGGGACAGGGTTCCACGAGCAGTACTTC
16 | TRBJ2-2 | . | TRBV5-1 | . | CASSLAIIRNTGELFF | TGCGCCAGCAGCTTGGCCATAATCAGGAACACCGGGGAGCTGTTTTTT
21 | TRBJ2-5 | . | TRBV24-1 | TRBD2 | CATSETPVAGPRIKPSETQYF | TGTGCCACCAGTGAAACTCCCGTAGCGGGGCCCCGTATTAAACCGTCAGAGACCCAGTACTTC
16 | TRBJ2-3 | . | TRBV18 | TRBD2 | CASSPSGRRFTDTQYF | TGTGCCAGCTCACCAAGCGGGAGGAGATTCACAGATACGCAGTATTTT
14 | TRBJ1-1 | . | TRBV7-8 | . | CASSPSPVRNEAFF | TGTGCCAGCAGCCCCAGTCCCGTTCGAAACGAAGCTTTCTTT
17 | TRBJ1-5 | . | TRBV27 | . | CASSSAVGRYSNQPQHF | TGTGCCAGCAGTAGTGCAGTCGGGAGATATAGCAATCAGCCCCAGCATTTT
13 | TRBJ1-2 | . | TRBV19 | TRBD1 | CATTDRANYGYTF | TGTGCCACTACGGACAGGGCTAACTATGGCTACACCTTC
14 | TRBJ1-1 | . | TRBV7-3 | TRBD1 | CASSSQGASTEAFF | TGTGCCAGCAGCTCACAGGGGGCGAGCACTGAAGCTTTCTTT
17 | TRBJ2-3 | . | TRBV7-2 | TRBD2 | CASSLVLRGGGSDTQYF | TGTGCCAGCAGCTTAGTGTTGCGGGGGGGCGGGTCAGATACGCAGTATTTT
16 | TRBJ1-2 | . | TRBV18 | . | CASSPGPPHRSDGYTF | TGTGCCAGCTCACCAGGGCCCCCACACCGATCAGATGGCTACACCTTC
14 | TRBJ2-7 | . | TRBV7-9 | TRBD1 | CASSTGERTYEQYF | TGTGCCAGCAGCACAGGGGAACGGACCTACGAGCAGTACTTC
13 | TRBJ1-2 | . | TRBV27 | TRBD1 | CASSLQGPGGYTF | TGTGCCAGCAGTCTACAGGGGCCTGGTGGCTACACCTTC
14 | TRBJ1-2 | . | TRBV5-4 | TRBD1 | CASRPGQGNYGYTF | TGTGCCAGCAGACCGGGACAGGGTAACTATGGCTACACCTTC
14 | TRBJ2-7 | . | TRBV7-9 | . | CASSFPSFSYEQYF | TGTGCCAGCAGCTTCCCCTCCTTCTCCTACGAGCAGTACTTC
15 | TRBJ2-2 | . | TRBV27 | TRBD1 | CASSATGFSSGELFF | TGTGCCAGCAGTGCGACAGGGTTCAGTTCCGGGGAGCTGTTTTTT
15 | TRBJ1-1 | . | TRBV7-6 | . | CASSSSAQGRTEAFF | TGTGCCAGCAGCTCCTCTGCTCAGGGAAGGACTGAAGCTTTCTTT
17 | TRBJ2-1 | . | TRBV12-2 | . | CASRSLGLDRPYNEQFF | TGTGCAAGTCGCTCTTTGGGGCTAGATCGGCCCTACAATGAGCAGTTCTTC
15 | TRBJ2-1 | . | TRBV29-1 | . | CSVLLPSPSYNEQFF | TGCAGCGTCCTCCTCCCTTCCCCCTCCTACAATGAGCAGTTCTTC
16 | TRBJ2-1 | . | TRBV7-6 | . | CASSPSVQAGYNEQFF | TGTGCCAGCAGCCCTAGCGTCCAGGCGGGTTACAATGAGCAGTTCTTC
14 | TRBJ1-1 | . | TRBV4-2 | . | CASSQGGRNTEAFF | TGTGCCAGCAGCCAAGGTGGCAGAAACACTGAAGCTTTCTTT
15 | TRBJ2-4 | . | TRBV2 | . | CASSKGFLAKNIQYF | TGTGCCAGCAGCAAGGGGTTTCTAGCCAAAAACATTCAGTACTTC
14 | TRBJ2-3 | . | TRBV27 | TRBD1 | CASNRGQNTDTQYF | TGTGCCAGCAACAGGGGGCAAAACACAGATACGCAGTATTTT
12 | TRBJ2-7 | . | TRBV21-1 | . | CASSKQGHEQYF | TGTGCCAGCAGTAAGCAGGGGCACGAGCAGTACTTC
15 | TRBJ2-7 | . | TRBV5-5 | . | CASSLGQGGIYEQYF | TGTGCCAGCAGCTTGGGGCAGGGTGGAATCTACGAGCAGTACTTC
13 | TRBJ2-7 | . | TRBV28 | . | CASSSQGDYEQYF | TGTGCCAGCAGTTCGCAGGGTGACTACGAGCAGTACTTC
13 | TRBJ2-5 | . | TRBV3-1/TRBV3-2 | . | CASSPEGKETQYF | TGTGCCAGCAGCCCGGAGGGGAAAGAGACCCAGTACTTC
15 | TRBJ2-1 | . | TRBV18 | TRBD1 | CASSPGTASYNEQFF | TGTGCCAGCTCCCCCGGGACAGCTAGCTACAATGAGCAGTTCTTC
16 | TRBJ2-5 | . | TRBV4-2 | . | CASSRRPGSNQETQYF | TGTGCCAGCAGCCGTCGCCCGGGGAGTAACCAAGAGACCCAGTACTTC
14 | TRBJ2-7 | . | TRBV5-1 | . | CASSLRTDNSEQYF | TGCGCCAGCAGCTTGAGGACAGACAACAGTGAGCAGTACTTC
15 | TRBJ1-6 | . | TRBV6-5 | TRBD1 | CASSRDRGENSPLHF | TGTGCCAGCAGCCGCGACAGGGGCGAGAATTCACCCCTCCACTTT
14 | TRBJ1-5 | . | TRBV9 | TRBD1 | CASSAGGLPQPQHF | TGTGCCAGCAGCGCAGGGGGGCTTCCTCAGCCCCAGCATTTT
17 | TRBJ1-5 | . | TRBV6-1 | TRBD1 | CASSEGQGARRNQPQHF | TGTGCCAGCAGTGAGGGACAGGGGGCGAGGAGGAATCAGCCCCAGCATTTT
15 | TRBJ1-2 | . | TRBV19 | TRBD1 | CASSKEDRGYPGYTF | TGTGCCAGTAGTAAGGAAGACAGGGGGTATCCTGGCTACACCTTC
15 | TRBJ2-1 | . | TRBV28 | TRBD2 | CASSLGLAGNNEQFF | TGTGCCAGCAGTTTGGGACTAGCGGGAAACAATGAGCAGTTCTTC
15 | TRBJ2-3 | . | TRBV4-2 | TRBD2 | CASSLSGDPPDTQYF | TGTGCCAGCAGCCTTAGCGGGGACCCACCTGATACGCAGTATTTT
15 | TRBJ1-2 | . | TRBV6-5 | TRBD1 | CASSLGQGNLNGYTF | TGTGCCAGCAGCCTCGGACAGGGGAATTTGAATGGCTACACCTTC
16 | TRBJ2-3 | . | TRBV19 | TRBD2 | CASSRRGGGDTDTQYF | TGTGCCAGTAGTCGCCGCGGCGGGGGGGACACAGATACGCAGTATTTT
14 | TRBJ2-2 | . | TRBV5-1 | TRBD2 | CASGGGATTGELFF | TGCGCCAGCGGCGGGGGGGCAACGACCGGGGAGCTGTTTTTT
14 | TRBJ2-5 | . | TRBV23-1 | TRBD1 | CASKRDRTQETQYF | TGCGCCAGCAAGAGGGACAGGACACAAGAGACCCAGTACTTC
15 | TRBJ2-3 | . | TRBV7-9 | . | CASSRTGGGTDTQYF | TGTGCCAGCAGCCGGACAGGAGGGGGCACAGATACGCAGTATTTT